The subject of this entry is one T cell receptor beta chain. Profiling relied on immunoSEQ multiplex PCR, and the TCRdb table lists in-frame clones only, not all of them. The sample includes fewer than 300,000 clones, more than 75% of them seen just once. This specimen comes from a study of blood T cell repertoires in COVID-19. The CDR3 extends over 14 amino acids. The V gene's germline CDR1 is SGDLS and CDR2 YYNGEE. V gave up 1 base and J gave up 7 bases, with 12 bases separating them. Participant reports of clinical history set cohort assignment. The chain combines TRBV9 with TRBJ1-5; D not certain. The sample comprised PBMCs or T cells enriched from blood (not recorded which). The TCR was taken from a man younger than 30 who had recovered from COVID-19. This CDR3 is CASSVFPAGQPQHF. In DNA, the CDR3 is TGTGCCAGCAGCGTATTCCCAGCGGGGCAGCCCCAGCATTTT.